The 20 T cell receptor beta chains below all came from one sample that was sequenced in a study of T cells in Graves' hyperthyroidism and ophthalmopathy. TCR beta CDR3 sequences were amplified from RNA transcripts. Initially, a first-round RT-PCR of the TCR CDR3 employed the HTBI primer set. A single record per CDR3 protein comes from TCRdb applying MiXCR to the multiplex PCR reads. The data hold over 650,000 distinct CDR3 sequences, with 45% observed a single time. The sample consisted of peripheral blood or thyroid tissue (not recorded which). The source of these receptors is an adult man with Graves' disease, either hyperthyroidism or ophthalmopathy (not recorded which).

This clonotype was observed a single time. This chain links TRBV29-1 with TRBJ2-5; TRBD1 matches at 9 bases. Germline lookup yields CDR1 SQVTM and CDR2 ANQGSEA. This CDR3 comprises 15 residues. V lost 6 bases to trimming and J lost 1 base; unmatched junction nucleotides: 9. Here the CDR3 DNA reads TGCAGCGTGAGGCGACAGGGGGTAACCCAAGAGACCCAGTACTTC. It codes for CSVRRQGVTQETQYF.

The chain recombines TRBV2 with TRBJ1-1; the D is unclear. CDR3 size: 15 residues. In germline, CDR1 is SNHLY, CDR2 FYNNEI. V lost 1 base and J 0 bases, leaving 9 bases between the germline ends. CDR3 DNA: TGTGCCAGCAGTGAAGTCATCGGGATGAACACTGAAGCTTTCTTT. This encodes CASSEVIGMNTEAFF.

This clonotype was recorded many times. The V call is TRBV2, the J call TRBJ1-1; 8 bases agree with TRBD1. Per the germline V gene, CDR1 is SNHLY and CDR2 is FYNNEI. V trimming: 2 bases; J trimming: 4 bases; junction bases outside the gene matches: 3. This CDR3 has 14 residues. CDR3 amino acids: CASSEYRGSTEAFF. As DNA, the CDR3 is TGTGCCAGCAGTGAATACAGGGGGTCCACTGAAGCTTTCTTT.

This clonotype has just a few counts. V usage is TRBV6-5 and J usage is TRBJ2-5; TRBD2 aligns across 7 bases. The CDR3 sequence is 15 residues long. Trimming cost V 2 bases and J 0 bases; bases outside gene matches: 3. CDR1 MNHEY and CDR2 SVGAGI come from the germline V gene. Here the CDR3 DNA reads TGTGCCAGCAGTTACATAGCGGGTTACCAAGAGACCCAGTACTTC. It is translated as CASSYIAGYQETQYF.

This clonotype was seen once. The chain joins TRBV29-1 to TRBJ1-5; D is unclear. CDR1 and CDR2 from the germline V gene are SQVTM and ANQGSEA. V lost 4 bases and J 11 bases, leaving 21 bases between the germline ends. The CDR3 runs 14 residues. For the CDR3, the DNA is TGCAGCGTTGGGGAGTGGGATAAGCAAGAGACCCAGCATTTT. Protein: CSVGEWDKQETQHF.

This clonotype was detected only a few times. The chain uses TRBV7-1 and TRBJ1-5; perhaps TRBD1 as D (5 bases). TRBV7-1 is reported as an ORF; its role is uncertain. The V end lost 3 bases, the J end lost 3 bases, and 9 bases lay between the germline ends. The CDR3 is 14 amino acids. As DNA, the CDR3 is TGTGCCAGCAGCTCGACAGTGACCAATCAGCCCCAGCATTTT. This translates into CASSSTVTNQPQHF.

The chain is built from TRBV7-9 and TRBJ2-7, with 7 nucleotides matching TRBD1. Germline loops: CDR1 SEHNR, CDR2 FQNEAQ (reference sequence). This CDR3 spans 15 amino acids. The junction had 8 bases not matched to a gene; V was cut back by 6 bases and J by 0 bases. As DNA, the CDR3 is TGTGCCAGCAGTCCTGGCCGACAGGGCTCCTACGAGCAGTACTTC. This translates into CASSPGRQGSYEQYF.

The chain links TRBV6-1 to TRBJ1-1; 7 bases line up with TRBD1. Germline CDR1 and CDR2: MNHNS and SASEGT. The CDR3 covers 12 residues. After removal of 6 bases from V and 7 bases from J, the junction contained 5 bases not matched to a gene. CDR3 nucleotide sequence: TGTGCCAGCAGCTTCGGGGACAGTGAAGCTTTCTTT. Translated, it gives CASSFGDSEAFF.

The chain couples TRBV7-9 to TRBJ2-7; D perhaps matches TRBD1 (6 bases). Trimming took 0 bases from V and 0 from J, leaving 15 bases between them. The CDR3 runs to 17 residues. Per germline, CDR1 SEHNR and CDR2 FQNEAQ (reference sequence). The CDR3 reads CASSLAITGPTSYEQYF. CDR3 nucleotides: TGTGCCAGCAGCTTAGCGATAACAGGGCCAACCTCCTACGAGCAGTACTTC. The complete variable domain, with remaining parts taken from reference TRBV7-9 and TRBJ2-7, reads DTGVSQNPRHKITKRGQNVTFRCDPISEHNRLYWYRQTLGQGPEFLTYFQNEAQLEKSRLLSDRFSAERPKGSFSTLEIQRTEQGDSAMYLCASSLAITGPTSYEQYFGPGTRLTVT.

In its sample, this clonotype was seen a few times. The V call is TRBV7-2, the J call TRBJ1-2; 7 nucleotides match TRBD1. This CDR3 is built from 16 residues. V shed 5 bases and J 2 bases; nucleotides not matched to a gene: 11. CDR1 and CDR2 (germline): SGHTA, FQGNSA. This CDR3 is CASSRDPQGYNYGYTF. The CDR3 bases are TGTGCCAGCAGCCGAGATCCACAGGGGTACAACTATGGCTACACCTTC.

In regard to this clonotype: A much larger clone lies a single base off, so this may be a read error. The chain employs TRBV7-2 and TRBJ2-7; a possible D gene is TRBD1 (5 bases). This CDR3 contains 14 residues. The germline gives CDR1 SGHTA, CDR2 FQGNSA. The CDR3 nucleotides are TGTGCCGGCAGCTCATCACAGGTGGTAGGCGAGCAGTACTTC. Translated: CAGSSSQVVGEQYF. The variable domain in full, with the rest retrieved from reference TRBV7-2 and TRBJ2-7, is GAGVSQSPSNKVTEKGKDVELRCDPISGHTALYWYRQSLGQGLEFLIYFQGNSAPDKSGLPSDRFSAERTGGSVSTLTIQRTQQEDSAVYLCAGSSSQVVGEQYFGPGTRLTVT.

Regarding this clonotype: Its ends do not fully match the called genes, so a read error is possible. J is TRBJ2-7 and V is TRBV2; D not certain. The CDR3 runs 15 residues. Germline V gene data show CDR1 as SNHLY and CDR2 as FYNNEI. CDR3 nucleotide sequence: TGTGCCAGCAGCGAAGGACGGTCCCCAGACTACGAGCAGTACTTC. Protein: CASSEGRSPDYEQYF. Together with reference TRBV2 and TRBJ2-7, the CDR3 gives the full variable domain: EPEVTQTPSHQVTQMGQEVILRCVPISNHLYFYWYRQILGQKVEFLVSFYNNEISEKSEIFDDQFSVERPDGSNFTLKIRSTKLEDSAMYFCASSEGRSPDYEQYFGPGTRLTVT.

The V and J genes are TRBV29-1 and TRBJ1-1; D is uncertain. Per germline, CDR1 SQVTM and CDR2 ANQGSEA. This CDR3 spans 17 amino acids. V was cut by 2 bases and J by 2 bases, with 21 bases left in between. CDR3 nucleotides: TGCAGCGTTGAAATCGACGGGAATCAGCCCACAAACACTGAAGCTTTCTTT. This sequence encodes CSVEIDGNQPTNTEAFF. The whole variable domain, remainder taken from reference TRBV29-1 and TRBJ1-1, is SAVISQKPSRDICQRGTSLTIQCQVDSQVTMMFWYRQQPGQSLTLIATANQGSEATYESGFVIDKFPISRPNLTFSTLTVSNMSPEDSSIYLCSVEIDGNQPTNTEAFFGQGTRLTVV.

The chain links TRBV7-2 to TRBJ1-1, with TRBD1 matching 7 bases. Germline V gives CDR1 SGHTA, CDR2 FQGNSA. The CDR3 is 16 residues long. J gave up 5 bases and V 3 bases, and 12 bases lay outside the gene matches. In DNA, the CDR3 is TGTGCCAGCAGCTTGGCGACAGGGCTCGTCGGAACTGAAGCTTTCTTT. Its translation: CASSLATGLVGTEAFF.

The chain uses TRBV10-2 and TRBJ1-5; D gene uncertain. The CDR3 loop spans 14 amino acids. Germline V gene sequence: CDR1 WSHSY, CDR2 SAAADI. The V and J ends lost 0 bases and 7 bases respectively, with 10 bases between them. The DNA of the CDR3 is TGCGCCAGCAGTGAGTCTGGGTCTGGGCAGCCCCAGCATTTT. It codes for CASSESGSGQPQHF.

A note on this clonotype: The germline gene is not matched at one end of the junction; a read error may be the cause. CDR3 in DNA: TGCGCCAGCAGCCTCACAGGGGACCCTGCTGGTGAAGCTTCCTTT. Amino acids: CASSLTGDPAGEASF. The chain links TRBV5-1 to TRBJ1-1, with 7 nucleotides matching TRBD1. The CDR3 consists of 15 residues. Germline CDR1 is SGHRS and CDR2 is YFSETQ. Variable domain in full (rest from reference TRBV5-1 and TRBJ1-1): KAGVTQTPRYLIKTRGQQVTLSCSPISGHRSVSWYQQTPGQGLQFLFEYFSETQRNKGNFPGRFSGRQFSNSRSEMNVSTLELGDSALYLCASSLTGDPAGEASFGQGTRLTVV.

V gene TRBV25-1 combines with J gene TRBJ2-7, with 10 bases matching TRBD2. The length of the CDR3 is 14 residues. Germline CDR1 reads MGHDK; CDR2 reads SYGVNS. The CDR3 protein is CARVSASGSYEQYF. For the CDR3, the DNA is TGTGCTAGAGTGTCGGCTAGCGGGAGCTACGAGCAGTACTTC.

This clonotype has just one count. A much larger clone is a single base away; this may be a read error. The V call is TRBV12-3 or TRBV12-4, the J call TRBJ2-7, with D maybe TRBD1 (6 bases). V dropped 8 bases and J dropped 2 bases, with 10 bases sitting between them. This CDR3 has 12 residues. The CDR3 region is CASGQSPYEQYF. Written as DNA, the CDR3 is TGTGCCAGCGGACAGAGCCCCTACGAGCAGTACTTC.

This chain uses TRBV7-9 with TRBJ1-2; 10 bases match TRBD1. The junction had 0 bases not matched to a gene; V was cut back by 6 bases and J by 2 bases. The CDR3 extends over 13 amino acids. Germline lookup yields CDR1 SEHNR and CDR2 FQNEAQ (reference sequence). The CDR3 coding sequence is TGTGCCAGCAGGACAGGGGGCAACTATGGCTACACCTTC. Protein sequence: CASRTGGNYGYTF.

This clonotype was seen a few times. This chain's CDR3 is CASRPNRGGSPLHF. The CDR3 DNA reads as TGTGCCAGCAGACCCAATCGGGGCGGGTCACCCCTCCACTTT. The chain links TRBV7-2 to TRBJ1-6; the D gene is possibly TRBD1 (5 bases). CDR1 is SGHTA and CDR2 is FQGNSA in the germline V gene. The germline V and J ends were trimmed by 6 bases and 10 bases, with 16 bases remaining between them. There are 14 residues in the CDR3. Combining the CDR3 with reference TRBV7-2 and TRBJ1-6 gives the whole variable domain GAGVSQSPSNKVTEKGKDVELRCDPISGHTALYWYRQSLGQGLEFLIYFQGNSAPDKSGLPSDRFSAERTGGSVSTLTIQRTQQEDSAVYLCASRPNRGGSPLHFGNGTRLTVT.